One and the same sample provided the 9 T cell receptor beta chains below, sequenced in a study of T cell repertoires in cytomegalovirus infection. TCRdb ran MiXCR on the reads and lists one entry per CDR3 protein. The sample consists of approximately 250,000 distinct CDR3 sequences, about 5.9% of them appearing once. The sample comprised PBMCs. The receptors stem from a human donor in good health (CMV status not recorded). Some clones in this sample may be carry-over from other donors' samples.

V usage is TRBV27 and J usage is TRBJ1-5; D remains ambiguous. Germline CDR1 MNHEY, CDR2 SMNVEV (reference sequence). The CDR3 has 14 residues. V was shortened by 8 bases and J by 6 bases, with 17 bases between the two germline ends. CDR3 bases: TGTGCCAGCTCCCCCGGGGATCGTAGTCAGCCCCAGCATTTT. It specifies CASSPGDRSQPQHF.

This clonotype was recorded many times. This rearrangement joins TRBV12-3 or TRBV12-4 to TRBJ1-2; a possible D gene is TRBD1 (5 bases). The CDR3 extends over 14 amino acids. V was cut by 3 bases and J by 6 bases, with 14 bases left in between. The CDR3 DNA follows: TGTGCCAGCAGTTTGGGACTAACAAGGCATGGCTACACCTTC. Translated, it gives CASSLGLTRHGYTF.

This clonotype was seen repeatedly, ten times or more. A read error may account for a junction end that differs from germline. The genes are TRBV7-7 and TRBJ2-1, with D hard to call. Germline V gives CDR1 SSHAT, CDR2 FNYEAQ (reference sequence). The CDR3 runs to 13 residues. The CDR3 loop is CASSSLVYNEQFF. CDR3 in DNA: TGTGCTAGCAGCTCCTTAGTCTACAATGAGCAGTTCTTC.

This clonotype appeared many times. V usage is TRBV6-2 or TRBV6-3 and J usage is TRBJ2-1; 9 bases map to TRBD1. J was trimmed by 1 base and V by 4 bases; bases with no gene match: 5. This CDR3 is built from 16 residues. Germline-derived CDR1 and CDR2 are MNHEY and SVGEGT. CDR3 sequence reads: CASSLQGAGSYNEQFF. As DNA, the CDR3 is TGTGCCAGCAGTTTACAGGGGGCCGGTTCCTACAATGAGCAGTTCTTC.

This clonotype was counted ten times or more. J is TRBJ2-5 and V is TRBV4-3, with D possibly being TRBD1 (5 bases). The CDR3 covers 17 residues. Trimming pared 0 bases from V and 2 bases from J, leaving 16 bases between. Germline V CDR1 and CDR2: LGHNA, YSLEER. CDR3 nucleotides: TGCGCCAGCAGCCAAGAATCCCTTGGACACTCACAAGAGACCCAGTACTTC. It codes for CASSQESLGHSQETQYF.

The chain employs TRBV29-1 and TRBJ2-1; TRBD2 matches 7 bases. Germline V lookup: CDR1 SQVTM, CDR2 ANQGSEA. CDR3 length: 15 residues. V lost 8 bases, J lost 3 bases, and 13 bases stayed unmatched. CDR3 protein: CSLEARGENYNEQFF. As DNA, the CDR3 is TGCAGCCTCGAGGCTCGGGGGGAGAACTACAATGAGCAGTTCTTC.

This clonotype has ten or more counts. The chain uses TRBV4-1 and TRBJ1-2; a possible D gene is TRBD1 (5 bases). The CDR3 is 20 amino acids. Deletions cut 0 bases from V and 4 bases from J, with 27 bases between. The germline gives CDR1 MGHRA, CDR2 YSYEKL. For the CDR3, the DNA is TGCGCCAGCAGCCAAGACTCCTACGACGAACTGGACAAGATCTTCTATGGCTACACCTTC. Protein sequence: CASSQDSYDELDKIFYGYTF.

This clonotype was observed at least ten times. The rearrangement uses TRBV7-9 and TRBJ2-7; the D is unclear. CDR1 and CDR2 from the germline V gene are SEHNR and FQNEAQ (reference sequence). This CDR3 is 14 amino acids long. V lost 5 bases and J 6 bases, leaving 17 bases between the germline ends. The CDR3 sequence: CASSAPRMAPEQYF. Written as DNA, the CDR3 is TGTGCCAGCAGCGCCCCGCGCATGGCCCCCGAGCAGTACTTC.

This clonotype was recorded many times. The chain couples TRBV6-2 or TRBV6-3 to TRBJ2-2; D tentatively fits TRBD1 or TRBD2 (5 bases each). The ends were cut back, 4 bases at V and 10 bases at J, with 13 bases in the middle. Germline-derived CDR1 and CDR2 are MNHEY and SVGEGT. The CDR3 extends over 13 amino acids. The CDR3 is CASSSNRGPELFF. The CDR3 bases are TGTGCCAGCAGTTCCAATAGGGGACCGGAGCTGTTTTTT.